This TCR beta chain derives from a study of T cells in localized non-small cell lung cancer. Study-wide results and caveats: One tumor region alone was sequenced, and heterogeneity therefore remains possible.

Of note for this clone: No antigen is known for it.

This table comes from immunoSEQ multiplex PCR, and its TCRdb copy is limited to in-frame clones, with some not included. The sample records approximately 12,000 clones, approximately 82% being singletons. CDR1 and CDR2 from the germline V gene are MNHEY and SVGAGI. There are 14 residues in the CDR3. With 2 bases removed from V and 1 base from J, the gap between germline ends came to 8 bases. The gene calls are TRBV6-5 and TRBJ2-5; maybe TRBD1 (5 bases). The origin of this receptor is a male donor aged 60 or over with stage I lung adenocarcinoma. The material was peripheral blood, obtained before any cancer treatment. CDR3 loop: CASSYNQGQETQYF. In DNA, the CDR3 is TGTGCCAGCAGTTACAACCAGGGCCAAGAGACCCAGTACTTC.